Listed here are 26 T cell receptor beta chains from one sample, sequenced in a study of graft-versus-host responses after intestinal transplantation. These receptors' targets are unknown. Some clones are missing from TCRdb's copy, which holds only in-frame ones; the method was immunoSEQ multiplex PCR. Of tens of thousands of clones detected, 90% appear once; the ten largest clones hold 0.095% to 0.11%. Sequencing was performed on unstimulated CD4+ T cells sorted from spleen or lymph node cells, taken before intestinal transplant. These receptors were collected from a human donor who received an intestinal transplant.

The chain links TRBV5-1 to TRBJ1-6; weak D call: TRBD1 (6 bases). The CDR3 runs to 18 residues. Between the trimmed V and J ends, which lost 7 bases and 0 bases, there was a span of 20 bases. The germline CDR1 and CDR2 sequences are SGHRS and YFSETQ. The CDR3 spells CASRRGGAGSSYNSPLHF. CDR3 sequence (DNA): TGCGCCAGCCGGCGGGGGGGCGCCGGGAGCTCCTATAATTCACCCCTCCACTTT.

The V call is TRBV7-9, the J call TRBJ2-5; TRBD1 matches at 8 bases. V lost 6 bases and J lost 5; bases outside the gene matches: 8. Germline values: CDR1 SEHNR, CDR2 FQNEAQ (reference sequence). The CDR3 loop spans 14 amino acids. Written as DNA, the CDR3 is TGTGCCAGCAGAAGACAGGGGATTCATGAGACCCAGTACTTC. Translation gives CASRRQGIHETQYF. Full variable domain (missing parts from reference TRBV7-9 and TRBJ2-5): DTGVSQNPRHKITKRGQNVTFRCDPISEHNRLYWYRQTLGQGPEFLTYFQNEAQLEKSRLLSDRFSAERPKGSFSTLEIQRTEQGDSAMYLCASRRQGIHETQYFGPGTRLLVL.

The V gene is TRBV7-2, the J gene TRBJ2-5; D ambiguous. This CDR3 contains 13 residues. CDR1 and CDR2 (germline): SGHTA, FQGNSA. Trimming cost V 1 base and J 8 bases, with 11 bases left between them. The CDR3: CASSLDSTQTQYF. For the CDR3, the DNA is TGTGCCAGCAGCTTAGACTCTACCCAAACCCAGTACTTC.

V is TRBV18 and J is TRBJ1-6; maybe TRBD1 (5 bases). The CDR3 runs 17 residues. V lost 6 bases and J lost 0, with 15 bases in between. Germline loops: CDR1 KGHSH, CDR2 LQKENI. The DNA of the CDR3 is TGTGCCAGCTCCTCTCGGGGGTACGGCTCCTATAATTCACCCCTCCACTTT. It specifies CASSSRGYGSYNSPLHF.

CDR3: CASMGPVSSWQYF. The DNA of the CDR3 is TGTGCCAGCATGGGGCCGGTGTCTTCGTGGCAGTATTTT. The V and J genes are TRBV2 and TRBJ2-3; TRBD1 is a possible D gene (5 bases). Germline CDR1 and CDR2: SNHLY and FYNNEI. Trimming pared 7 bases from V and 11 bases from J, leaving 19 bases between. This CDR3 has 13 amino acids. Drawing the rest from reference TRBV2 and TRBJ2-3, the complete variable domain is EPEVTQTPSHQVTQMGQEVILRCVPISNHLYFYWYRQILGQKVEFLVSFYNNEISEKSEIFDDQFSVERPDGSNFTLKIRSTKLEDSAMYFCASMGPVSSWQYFGPGTRLTVL.

The chain links TRBV27 to TRBJ1-2; unclear D gene. The germline gives CDR1 MNHEY, CDR2 SMNVEV (reference sequence). Trimming took 0 bases from V and 0 from J, leaving 8 bases between them. The CDR3 has 15 residues. The CDR3 reads CASSLSGVANYGYTF. Here the CDR3 DNA reads TGTGCCAGCAGTTTATCCGGGGTCGCTAACTATGGCTACACCTTC.

The CDR3 sequence is CASSIGGRPYEQYF. CDR3 nucleotides: TGTGCCAGTAGTATAGGAGGTCGCCCCTACGAGCAGTACTTC. This sequence joins TRBV19 and TRBJ2-7; no definite D call. Germline assignment: CDR1 LNHDA and CDR2 SQIVND (reference sequence). CDR3 length: 14 amino acids. Trimming cost V 1 base and J 2 bases, with 9 bases left between them.

This chain links TRBV12-2 with TRBJ1-6. TRBV12-2 constitutes a pseudogene. This CDR3 has 14 residues. CDR3 bases: TGTGCAAGTCGCTCAAACGGGGGGGATTCACCCCTCCACTTT. This codes for CASRSNGGDSPLHF.

Only a few counts were recorded for this clone. V and J are TRBV6-5 and TRBJ1-1; D is undetermined. Per germline, CDR1 MNHEY and CDR2 SVGAGI. The CDR3 is made up of 13 amino acids. The V gene lost 4 bases and the J gene lost 1 base, with 7 bases spanning the gap. CDR3 nucleotide sequence: TGTGCCAGCAGTTTGGAGGCGAACACTGAAGCTTTCTTT. Its protein is CASSLEANTEAFF.

The rearrangement joins TRBV7-2 to TRBJ2-1; TRBD2 matches at 13 bases. The CDR3 runs to 15 residues. Per the germline V gene, CDR1 is SGHTA and CDR2 is FQGNSA. V was pared by 5 bases and J by 10 bases, with 8 bases of the junction left unmatched. The CDR3 here is CASSAPGLAGLEQFF. As DNA, the CDR3 is TGTGCCAGCAGCGCCCCGGGACTAGCGGGGTTAGAGCAGTTCTTC.

The rearrangement uses TRBV29-1 and TRBJ1-1; D perhaps matches TRBD1 (6 bases). The CDR3 totals 12 residues. Germline values: CDR1 SQVTM, CDR2 ANQGSEA. Trimming removed 7 bases at V and 3 bases at J, with 12 bases between. The chain's CDR3 is CSAGEWDTEAFF. CDR3 DNA sequence: TGCAGCGCAGGGGAGTGGGACACTGAAGCTTTCTTT.

The chain recombines TRBV11-2 with TRBJ1-6; no clear D gene. V was trimmed by 5 bases and J by 5 bases, leaving 10 bases between them. This CDR3 is built from 14 residues. CDR1 is SGHAT, CDR2 FQNNGV, per germline. The CDR3 nucleotides read TGTGCCAGCAGCCCAGGACTGAATAATTCACCCCTCCACTTT. It specifies CASSPGLNNSPLHF.

V and J are TRBV11-1 and TRBJ1-6; no clear D gene. Germline CDR1 is SGHAT and CDR2 is FQDESV (reference sequence). CDR3 length: 15 residues. Trimming shortened V by 5 bases and J by 6 bases, and 14 bases separated the two germline ends. The CDR3 loop reads CASSQGRATNSPLHF. The CDR3 nucleotides read TGTGCCAGCAGCCAAGGGAGGGCTACTAATTCACCCCTCCACTTT.

The chain recombines TRBV5-4 with TRBJ2-5; 10 bases match TRBD2. Germline V gene data show CDR1 as SGHNT and CDR2 as YYREEE (reference sequence). V shed 4 bases and J 7 bases; nucleotides not matched to a gene: 13. This CDR3 contains 16 residues. CDR3 in amino acids: CASSPTGERGGGTQYF. The CDR3 DNA is TGTGCCAGCAGCCCGACGGGGGAGCGGGGGGGCGGGACCCAGTACTTC.

This chain connects TRBV6-5 to TRBJ1-1, with D maybe TRBD1 (5 bases). The CDR3 is made up of 13 amino acids. Between the trimmed V and J ends, which lost 6 bases and 8 bases, there was a span of 16 bases. Germline V gives CDR1 MNHEY, CDR2 SVGAGI. For the CDR3, the DNA is TGTGCCAGCAGGGGGGAGGGCATTGAAGAAGCTTTCTTT. It yields the protein CASRGEGIEEAFF.

The V and J genes are TRBV10-3 and TRBJ2-1; D is perhaps TRBD1 (6 bases). CDR3 length equals 14 residues. Germline CDR1 reads ENHRY; CDR2 reads SYGVKD. V shed 10 bases and J shed 2 bases, with 15 bases lying between them. The CDR3 region is CATGAGVAYNEQFF. The CDR3 region has the DNA TGTGCCACCGGCGCAGGGGTTGCCTACAATGAGCAGTTCTTC.

V gene TRBV5-1 combines with J gene TRBJ2-1; 7 bases fit TRBD1. The germline gives CDR1 SGHRS, CDR2 YFSETQ. With V trimmed by 4 bases and J by 7 bases, 5 bases remained unmatched. The CDR3 has 13 amino acids. The CDR3 DNA follows: TGCGCCAGCAGCGCCGACAGGGTGAATGAGCAGTTCTTC. This translates into CASSADRVNEQFF.

V and J are TRBV18 and TRBJ1-2; TRBD1 agrees at 10 bases. The CDR3 sequence is 17 residues long. Unmatched junction bases numbered 11, after V lost 3 bases and J lost 4 bases. CDR1 is KGHSH and CDR2 is LQKENI in the germline V gene. The CDR3 spells CASSPSTGGQTAYGYTF. In DNA form, the CDR3 reads TGTGCCAGCTCACCGTCGACAGGGGGCCAAACCGCCTATGGCTACACCTTC.

This clone has just a few counts. This chain uses TRBV6-5 with TRBJ2-1; D possibly corresponds to TRBD1 (6 bases). The CDR3 runs 14 residues. Trimming stripped 4 bases from V and 8 bases from J, with 15 bases between. The V gene's germline CDR1 is MNHEY and CDR2 SVGAGI. The CDR3 nucleotides read TGTGCCAGCAGTTCCCCAGGGACACTGGATGAGCAGTTCTTC. Protein sequence: CASSSPGTLDEQFF.

This sequence joins TRBV7-9 and TRBJ2-1; 9 bases are shared with TRBD1. V lost 5 bases and J lost 8; bases outside the gene matches: 7. Per the germline V gene, CDR1 is SEHNR and CDR2 is FQNEAQ (reference sequence). The CDR3 is 14 amino acids. The CDR3 DNA is TGTGCCAGCAGCCCCGGACAGGGGAGCGATGAGCAGTTCTTC. It yields the protein CASSPGQGSDEQFF.

This chain connects TRBV19 to TRBJ2-7; 13 bases match TRBD2. Looked up from germline, CDR1 is LNHDA and CDR2 is SQIVND (reference sequence). The junction had 4 bases not matched to a gene; V was cut back by 5 bases and J by 3 bases. This CDR3 is built from 15 residues. CDR3 DNA: TGTGCCAGTAGTTCGGGACTAGCGGGGCTCTACGAGCAGTACTTC. It yields the protein CASSSGLAGLYEQYF.

The chain joins TRBV10-2 to TRBJ1-4; 7 positions match TRBD1. Germline trimming cut 8 bases from V and 6 bases from J; bases unmatched to any gene: 6. The CDR3 has 13 amino acids. The germline V gene has CDR1 WSHSY and CDR2 SAAADI. For the CDR3, the DNA is TGCGCCAGCGGCTGGGACAGATATGAAAAACTGTTTTTT. It is translated as CASGWDRYEKLFF.

J is TRBJ1-6 and V is TRBV7-2, with D unresolved. Germline V gene data show CDR1 as SGHTA and CDR2 as FQGNSA. CDR3 size: 12 residues. V gave up 5 bases and J gave up 15 bases, with 14 bases separating them. The CDR3 region is CASSARLYGLHF. The CDR3 nucleotides are TGTGCCAGCAGCGCCAGGTTGTATGGCCTCCACTTT.

The rearrangement joins TRBV4-2 to TRBJ1-6; 7 bases line up with TRBD1. The trim removed 0 bases at V and 9 bases at J, leaving 5 bases unmatched. The CDR3 totals 15 residues. CDR1 is LGHNA, CDR2 YNFKEQ, per germline. CDR3 amino acids: CASSQEGPGGSPLHF. CDR3 bases: TGTGCCAGCAGCCAAGAGGGGCCAGGGGGTTCACCCCTCCACTTT.

This sequence joins TRBV6-1 and TRBJ1-4; D perhaps matches TRBD1 (5 bases). Germline loops: CDR1 MNHNS, CDR2 SASEGT. V dropped 2 bases and J dropped 8 bases, with 15 bases sitting between them. The CDR3 is made up of 15 amino acids. The CDR3 sequence: CASSETLSGYEKLFF. For the CDR3, the DNA is TGTGCCAGCAGTGAAACGTTGTCAGGGTACGAAAAACTGTTTTTT.

The chain carries TRBV15 and TRBJ2-1; 12 bases are a match to TRBD2. The germline gives CDR1 LNHNV, CDR2 YYDKDF (reference sequence). Germline trimming cut 5 bases from V and 8 bases from J; bases unmatched to any gene: 7. CDR3 length: 15 residues. The CDR3: CATSVRGLAGDEQFF. CDR3 sequence (DNA): TGTGCCACCAGCGTCAGGGGACTAGCGGGTGATGAGCAGTTCTTC.